This T cell receptor (beta chain) emerged from a study of long-term antiretroviral therapy in people with HIV. Overall study: Sampling started about a decade before the 2015 immediate-ART recommendation.

With regard to this clone: What it recognizes is unknown.

Study-level findings and limits: Possibly under older ART regimens, blood was drawn between the mid-2000s and the late 2010s.

Version v3.0 of the immunoSEQ assay ran at survey level. TCRdb's table, derived via immunoSEQ multiplex PCR, lists solely in-frame clones and lacks some. This repertoire shows some 11,000 clones, 65% to 85% found once; its top ten account for around 10%. About 1-10 million cryopreserved PBMC were held in samples before DNA extraction. Trimming removed 0 bases from V and 3 bases from J, with 11 bases in between. This CDR3 comprises 15 residues. CDR1 SGDLS and CDR2 YYNGEE come from the germline V gene. The chain has TRBV9 and TRBJ2-3; D is undetermined. This sample comprised unsorted PBMCs, obtained 0.8 years before starting antiretroviral therapy. The receptor's source is a middle-aged woman with HIV. CDR3 amino acids: CASSVGPAKTDTQYF. As DNA, the CDR3 is TGTGCCAGCAGCGTAGGCCCAGCGAAGACAGATACGCAGTATTTT.